This T cell receptor (beta chain) stems from a study of T cell clonality in common variable immunodeficiency. General study points: Patient heterogeneity in the CVID cohort limited correlations between repertoire features and clinical complications.

This CDR3 has 15 amino acids. Trimming cost V 4 bases and J 2 bases, with 14 bases left between them. Germline loops: CDR1 SEHNR, CDR2 FQNEAQ (reference sequence). This clone has a count of ten or more. The antigen remains unidentified. The read finishes 3 residues shy of the CDR3 end, and the germline J gene is used to complete it. Sequenced by immunoSEQ multiplex PCR; TCRdb stores in-frame clones only, minus some. Observed in the sample are 40,000 to 45,000 clones, none of them singletons. The source of this sequence is a person aged 18 to 70 in good health. The specimen was peripheral blood mononuclear cells. The chain employs TRBV7-9 and TRBJ1-2; TRBD1 is a possible D gene (6 bases). The sequenced part of the CDR3 DNA is TGTGCCAGCAGCTCCACTCAGACAGGCAACTATGGC. As protein: CASSSTQTGNYG. The entire CDR3 reads CASSSTQTGNYGYTF. Complete variable domain (other parts from reference TRBV7-9 and TRBJ1-2): DTGVSQNPRHKITKRGQNVTFRCDPISEHNRLYWYRQTLGQGPEFLTYFQNEAQLEKSRLLSDRFSAERPKGSFSTLEIQRTEQGDSAMYLCASSSTQTGNYGYTFGSGTRLTVV.